Following are 27 T cell receptor beta chains from one sample sequenced in a study of cytomegalovirus exposure and HLA in healthy donors. Primers: 60 Vbeta forward and 13 Jbeta reverse. Assay used: immunoSEQ multiplex PCR; TCRdb lists only in-frame clones, some missing. The top ten clones hold roughly 8% of a sample with some 44,000 clones, roughly 90% of them seen once. Sequencing was carried out using PBMCs. These receptors all stem from a woman aged 40 to 50 in good health and CMV-seropositive.

Here the CDR3 reads CASSFGGRDNEQFF. The DNA of the CDR3 is TGCGCCAGCAGCTTTGGCGGGAGGGACAATGAGCAGTTCTTC. The chain carries TRBV5-1 and TRBJ2-1; 9 positions agree with TRBD2. The ends lost 2 bases at V and 5 bases at J; junction bases unmatched: 2. Germline assignment: CDR1 SGHRS and CDR2 YFSETQ. CDR3 length equals 14 residues. The full variable domain, completed using reference TRBV5-1 and TRBJ2-1, is KAGVTQTPRYLIKTRGQQVTLSCSPISGHRSVSWYQQTPGQGLQFLFEYFSETQRNKGNFPGRFSGRQFSNSRSEMNVSTLELGDSALYLCASSFGGRDNEQFFGPGTRLTVL.

The rearrangement links TRBV5-1 to TRBJ2-7, with 8 bases lining up with TRBD1. This CDR3 comprises 17 residues. V dropped 0 bases and J dropped 2; count of bases not matched to a gene: 10. From germline, CDR1 is SGHRS and CDR2 YFSETQ. In DNA form, the CDR3 reads TGCGCCAGCAGCTTGGGGCCAGGGGGCGCGGGCGCCTACGAGCAGTACTTC. This encodes CASSLGPGGAGAYEQYF.

CDR3 in amino acids: CATSARTGLSRSYGYTF. The CDR3 coding sequence is TGTGCCACCAGCGCGAGGACAGGGTTGTCTCGGAGCTATGGCTACACCTTC. This chain joins TRBV15 and TRBJ1-2, with TRBD1 identical over 8 bases. After removal of 5 bases from V and 4 bases from J, the junction contained 15 bases not matched to a gene. The length of the CDR3 is 17 residues. In germline, CDR1 is LNHNV, CDR2 YYDKDF (reference sequence). Supplemented by reference TRBV15 and TRBJ1-2, the full variable domain reads DAMVIQNPRYQVTQFGKPVTLSCSQTLNHNVMYWYQQKSSQAPKLLFHYYDKDFNNEADTPDNFQSRRPNTSFCFLDIRSPGLGDTAMYLCATSARTGLSRSYGYTFGSGTRLTVV.

The chain employs TRBV2 and TRBJ2-3; D unresolved. CDR1 is SNHLY, CDR2 FYNNEI, per germline. V shed 0 bases and J shed 5 bases, with 3 bases lying between them. This CDR3 spans 12 amino acids. For the CDR3, the DNA is TGTGCCAGCAGTGAAGCTAAAGATACGCAGTATTTT. It is translated as CASSEAKDTQYF. The full variable domain, completed using reference TRBV2 and TRBJ2-3, is EPEVTQTPSHQVTQMGQEVILRCVPISNHLYFYWYRQILGQKVEFLVSFYNNEISEKSEIFDDQFSVERPDGSNFTLKIRSTKLEDSAMYFCASSEAKDTQYFGPGTRLTVL.

Here the CDR3 reads CASSLEWTASTDTQYF. For the CDR3, the DNA is TGCGCCAGCAGCTTGGAGTGGACAGCTAGCACAGATACGCAGTATTTT. V is TRBV5-1 and J is TRBJ2-3, with D perhaps TRBD1 (6 bases). Trimming shortened V by 0 bases and J by 0 bases, and 11 bases separated the two germline ends. The CDR3 covers 16 residues. CDR1 is SGHRS and CDR2 is YFSETQ in the germline V gene.

The J gene is TRBJ1-1, the V gene TRBV6-1, with D maybe TRBD1 (5 bases). Trimming took 0 bases from V and 10 from J, leaving 15 bases between them. There are 14 residues in the CDR3. Germline V gene lookup returns CDR1 MNHNS and CDR2 SASEGT. DNA for the CDR3: TGTGCCAGCAGTGAAGCAAACAGGCCCGATGGAGCTTTCTTT. It specifies CASSEANRPDGAFF.

This chain connects TRBV29-1 to TRBJ2-7; 12 bases map to TRBD2. CDR1 and CDR2 (germline): SQVTM, ANQGSEA. Germline trimming cut 3 bases from V and 1 base from J; bases unmatched to any gene: 1. CDR3 length: 14 amino acids. The CDR3 nucleotides are TGCAGCGTTGATGGACTAGCGGGATCCTACGAGCAGTACTTC. Translating gives CSVDGLAGSYEQYF.

V and J are TRBV29-1 and TRBJ2-7; possibly TRBD1 for D (6 bases). Looked up from germline, CDR1 is SQVTM and CDR2 is ANQGSEA. Trimming cost V 4 bases and J 0 bases, with 10 bases left between them. The CDR3 runs to 13 residues. The CDR3 protein is CSVVGQFSYEQYF. Written as DNA, the CDR3 is TGCAGCGTTGTAGGACAGTTCTCCTACGAGCAGTACTTC.

The rearrangement uses TRBV9 and TRBJ2-7; TRBD1 matches 8 bases. The CDR3 covers 15 residues. Germline V gives CDR1 SGDLS, CDR2 YYNGEE. After removal of 4 bases from V and 3 bases from J, the junction contained 9 bases not matched to a gene. This CDR3 reads CASSPRQGRNYEQYF. The CDR3 nucleotides are TGTGCCAGCAGCCCGCGACAGGGGAGAAACTACGAGCAGTACTTC. Supplemented by reference TRBV9 and TRBJ2-7, the full variable domain reads DSGVTQTPKHLITATGQRVTLRCSPRSGDLSVYWYQQSLDQGLQFLIQYYNGEERAKGNILERFSAQQFPDLHSELNLSSLELGDSALYFCASSPRQGRNYEQYFGPGTRLTVT.

This clone was seen just once. V usage is TRBV6-1 and J usage is TRBJ2-2; 12 bases align to TRBD1. Germline V gene data show CDR1 as MNHNS and CDR2 as SASEGT. The CDR3 sequence is 15 residues long. V trimming: 6 bases; J trimming: 7 bases; junction bases outside the gene matches: 6. CDR3 residues: CASRMGQGAVGELFF. The CDR3 nucleotides are TGTGCCAGCAGAATGGGACAGGGGGCTGTCGGGGAGCTGTTTTTT.

The chain joins TRBV2 to TRBJ2-1, with 11 bases aligning to TRBD1. This CDR3 has 13 amino acids. Germline CDR1 reads SNHLY; CDR2 reads FYNNEI. Losses at the gene ends were 3 bases for V and 14 bases for J; bases not matched to a gene: 6. The CDR3 nucleotides read TGTGCCAGCAGTGATGAGGGACAGGGGGAGGAGTTCTTC. Protein sequence: CASSDEGQGEEFF.

Only a few counts were recorded for this clone. The chain couples TRBV2 to TRBJ1-5; 9 bases agree with TRBD1. V was pared by 2 bases and J by 2 bases, with 1 base of the junction left unmatched. This CDR3 is 15 amino acids long. Germline V gene data show CDR1 as SNHLY and CDR2 as FYNNEI. The CDR3: CASSEWTGGNQPQHF. The CDR3 region has the DNA TGTGCCAGCAGTGAATGGACAGGGGGCAATCAGCCCCAGCATTTT.

V is TRBV4-2 and J is TRBJ1-6; D possibly corresponds to TRBD1 (5 bases). CDR1 is LGHNA and CDR2 is YNFKEQ in the germline V gene. This CDR3 spans 14 amino acids. Trimming stripped 0 bases from V and 10 bases from J, with 10 bases between. In DNA form, the CDR3 reads TGTGCCAGCAGCCAAGATTGGGGGGAATCACCCCTCCACTTT. It codes for CASSQDWGESPLHF.

The rearrangement joins TRBV7-2 to TRBJ2-7; maybe TRBD1 (6 bases). This CDR3 has 15 amino acids. The ends were cut back, 2 bases at V and 4 bases at J, with 15 bases in the middle. The germline CDR1 and CDR2 sequences are SGHTA and FQGNSA. The CDR3 bases are TGTGCCAGCAGCTTAAACCAGGGGATTGGTTACGAGCAGTACTTC. Encoded protein: CASSLNQGIGYEQYF.

The chain's CDR3 is CASSLVTGAPGETQYF. CDR3 coding DNA: TGTGCCAGCAGCTTAGTAACAGGGGCCCCAGGGGAGACCCAGTACTTC. The chain couples TRBV11-2 to TRBJ2-5, with TRBD1 matching 7 bases. Trimming at V came to 1 base and at J to 5 bases, leaving 10 bases not matched to a gene. CDR1 SGHAT and CDR2 FQNNGV come from the germline V gene. This CDR3 region has 16 residues. The complete variable domain, with remaining parts taken from reference TRBV11-2 and TRBJ2-5, reads EAGVAQSPRYKIIEKRQSVAFWCNPISGHATLYWYQQILGQGPKLLIQFQNNGVVDDSQLPKDRFSAERLKGVDSTLKIQPAKLEDSAVYLCASSLVTGAPGETQYFGPGTRLLVL.

The chain joins TRBV25-1 to TRBJ2-1; 8 bases are shared with TRBD2. Per germline, CDR1 MGHDK and CDR2 SYGVNS. Germline trimming cut 5 bases from V and 8 bases from J; bases unmatched to any gene: 14. The CDR3 contains 16 residues. CDR3 sequence: CASSWNGRDRQDEQFF. In DNA form, the CDR3 reads TGTGCCAGCAGTTGGAACGGGAGGGACCGCCAGGATGAGCAGTTCTTC.

The chain has TRBV6-5 and TRBJ2-1; a possible D gene is TRBD2 (5 bases). This CDR3 contains 14 residues. Germline V gene sequence: CDR1 MNHEY, CDR2 SVGAGI. The V end was cut by 6 bases, the J end by 8 bases, with 17 bases between. The DNA for the CDR3 is TGTGCCAGCAGCTTCGACTACACCACGGATGAGCAGTTCTTC. Translating it yields CASSFDYTTDEQFF.

This chain uses TRBV5-4 with TRBJ2-2; tentatively, D is TRBD2 (6 bases). Germline assignment: CDR1 SGHNT and CDR2 YYREEE (reference sequence). Trimming stripped 4 bases from V and 0 bases from J, with 10 bases between. The CDR3 totals 15 residues. CDR3 in DNA: TGTGCCAGCAGCCTTAGCGGAGCGAACACCGGGGAGCTGTTTTTT. As protein: CASSLSGANTGELFF.

This clone was found a few times. This rearrangement joins TRBV6-1 to TRBJ1-2; 10 nucleotides align to TRBD1. Looked up from germline, CDR1 is MNHNS and CDR2 is SASEGT. This CDR3 is 14 amino acids long. V lost 3 bases to trimming and J lost 7 bases; unmatched junction nucleotides: 5. The CDR3 bases are TGTGCCAGCAGTGATAGACAGGGGGCTGGTGGCTACACCTTC. Its translation: CASSDRQGAGGYTF.

The chain links TRBV27 to TRBJ1-5; the D gene is possibly TRBD1 (6 bases). V lost 5 bases to trimming and J lost 0 bases, with 11 bases between them. Germline CDR1 reads MNHEY; CDR2 reads SMNVEV (reference sequence). The CDR3 covers 15 residues. CDR3 residues: CASSPRTASNQPQHF. The CDR3 nucleotides are TGTGCCAGCAGTCCGCGGACAGCTAGCAATCAGCCCCAGCATTTT.

The chain combines TRBV5-6 with TRBJ2-1, with 7 bases identical to TRBD1. V shed 0 bases, J shed 0 bases, and the junction held 3 bases outside the gene matches. This CDR3 contains 16 residues. Germline CDR1 and CDR2: SGHDT and YYEEEE. The CDR3 reads CASSLVQGPSYNEQFF. CDR3 DNA sequence: TGTGCCAGCAGCTTGGTACAGGGGCCCTCCTACAATGAGCAGTTCTTC.

V gene TRBV15 combines with J gene TRBJ2-5; weak D call: TRBD2 (5 bases). CDR1 and CDR2 from the germline V gene are LNHNV and YYDKDF (reference sequence). This CDR3 comprises 14 residues. V was clipped by 0 bases and J by 3 bases, with 8 bases between them. The CDR3 spells CATSRDRGEETQYF. CDR3 bases: TGTGCCACCAGCAGAGATCGGGGTGAAGAGACCCAGTACTTC.

The chain couples TRBV10-3 to TRBJ1-6; D not resolved. V shed 4 bases and J shed 9 bases, with 16 bases lying between them. The CDR3 sequence is 15 residues long. The germline V gene encodes CDR1 ENHRY and CDR2 SYGVKD. The CDR3 DNA reads TGTGCCATCAGTGGGGCTGCGCTTGGCAGTTCACCCCTCCACTTT. Translation gives CAISGAALGSSPLHF.

The V gene is TRBV5-1, the J gene TRBJ2-1, with 8 bases aligning to TRBD2. Per germline, CDR1 SGHRS and CDR2 YFSETQ. V shed 9 bases, J shed 0 bases, and the junction held 8 bases outside the gene matches. There are 15 residues in the CDR3. CDR3 in DNA: TGCGCCACCGCCGGGGGGGGAAGCTCCTACAATGAGCAGTTCTTC. Translated, it gives CATAGGGSSYNEQFF.

The sample holds a few counts of this clone. The chain is built from TRBV27 and TRBJ1-2, with D possibly being TRBD1 (6 bases). Germline CDR1 and CDR2: MNHEY and SMNVEV (reference sequence). V dropped 5 bases and J dropped 5 bases, with 15 bases sitting between them. The CDR3 totals 14 residues. This CDR3 is CASSPQGSPYGYTF. CDR3 DNA sequence: TGTGCCAGCAGTCCCCAGGGGAGCCCGTATGGCTACACCTTC.

The chain links TRBV10-3 to TRBJ1-3; 7 bases fit TRBD1. Trimming took 10 bases from V and 0 from J; bases not matched to a gene: 9. The CDR3 totals 15 residues. Germline-derived CDR1 and CDR2 are ENHRY and SYGVKD. The CDR3 spells CASGDSRGSGNTIYF. The CDR3 DNA follows: TGTGCCAGCGGGGACAGTCGCGGCTCTGGAAACACCATATATTTT.

In this sample, this clone turned up a few times. The chain joins TRBV5-1 to TRBJ2-1; D gene unclear. Germline V gives CDR1 SGHRS, CDR2 YFSETQ. Deletions cut 3 bases from V and 8 bases from J, with 18 bases between. This CDR3 has 15 amino acids. In nucleotides, the CDR3 is TGCGCCAGCAGCTCCGACGGAAGCCCCAGCGATGAGCAGTTCTTC. Its protein product is CASSSDGSPSDEQFF.